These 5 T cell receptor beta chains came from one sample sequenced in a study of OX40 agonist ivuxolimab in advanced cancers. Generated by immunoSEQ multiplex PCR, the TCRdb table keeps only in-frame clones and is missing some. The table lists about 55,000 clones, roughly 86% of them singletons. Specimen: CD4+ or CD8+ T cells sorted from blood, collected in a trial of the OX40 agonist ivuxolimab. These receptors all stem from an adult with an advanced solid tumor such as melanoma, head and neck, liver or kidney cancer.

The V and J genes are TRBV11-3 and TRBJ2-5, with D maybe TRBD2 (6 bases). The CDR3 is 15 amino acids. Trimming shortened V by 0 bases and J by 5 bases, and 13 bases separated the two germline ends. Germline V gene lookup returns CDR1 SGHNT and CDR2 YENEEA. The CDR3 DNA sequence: TGTGCCAGCAGCTTAGAGGGGGGTGTCGGGGAGACCCAGTACTTC. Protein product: CASSLEGGVGETQYF.

For the CDR3, the DNA is TGTGCCAGTAGTATCTCGGCCAGGGGGGTACAGGGCTACACCTTC. It translates to CASSISARGVQGYTF. The chain combines TRBV19 with TRBJ1-2; 7 nucleotides match TRBD1. Trimming at V came to 3 bases and at J to 8 bases, leaving 12 bases not matched to a gene. The germline gives CDR1 LNHDA, CDR2 SQIVND (reference sequence). This CDR3 spans 15 amino acids. Full variable domain (rest looked up from reference TRBV19 and TRBJ1-2): DGGITQSPKYLFRKEGQNVTLSCEQNLNHDAMYWYRQDPGQGLRLIYYSQIVNDFQKGDIAEGYSVSREKKESFPLTVTSAQKNPTAFYLCASSISARGVQGYTFGSGTRLTVV.

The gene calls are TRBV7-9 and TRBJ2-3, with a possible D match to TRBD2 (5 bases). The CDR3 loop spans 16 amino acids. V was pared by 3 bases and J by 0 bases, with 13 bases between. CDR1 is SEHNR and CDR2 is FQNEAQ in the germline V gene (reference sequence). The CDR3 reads CASSFPKADSTDTQYF. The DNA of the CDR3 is TGTGCCAGCAGCTTCCCTAAAGCGGATAGCACAGATACGCAGTATTTT.

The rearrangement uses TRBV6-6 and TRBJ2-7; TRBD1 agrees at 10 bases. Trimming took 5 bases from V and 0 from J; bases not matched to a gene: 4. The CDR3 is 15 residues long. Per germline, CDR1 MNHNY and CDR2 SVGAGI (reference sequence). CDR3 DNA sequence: TGTGCCAGCAGTCAAGGACAGGGGGACTCCTACGAGCAGTACTTC. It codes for CASSQGQGDSYEQYF.

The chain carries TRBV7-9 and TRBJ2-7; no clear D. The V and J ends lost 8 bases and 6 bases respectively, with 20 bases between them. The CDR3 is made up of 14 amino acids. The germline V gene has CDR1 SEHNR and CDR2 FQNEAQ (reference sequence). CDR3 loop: CASSSPGSPSEQYF. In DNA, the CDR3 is TGTGCCAGCTCCTCTCCGGGCTCACCCAGCGAGCAGTACTTC.